These T cell receptor beta chains were read from a single sample in a study of T cells in Graves' hyperthyroidism and ophthalmopathy. TCRdb fed the multiplex PCR reads into MiXCR, producing one record per CDR3 protein. The table lists 300,000 to 450,000 distinct CDR3 sequences, approximately 25% of them singletons. Sequencing used blood. These receptors all come from a man aged 45-60 years with Graves' hyperthyroidism. Each CDR3 is given with its conserved first and last residue. Fields, in order: clone size, V gene, D gene, J gene, CDR3 DNA, CDR3 protein. D genes are given only for firm matches. For some rows the clone size is stated as once, few or many, or as a class when expanded; others skip it.

many	TRBV7-2	.	TRBJ2-1	TGTGCCAGCAGCTTCGGGACTGGGTACAATGAGCAGTTCTTC	CASSFGTGYNEQFF
.	TRBV9	.	TRBJ2-5	TGTGCCAGTAGCAACAGGGAGGGGGAGACCCAGTACTTC	CASSNREGETQYF
many	TRBV24-1	TRBD2	TRBJ2-1	TGTGCCACCAGTCCGACTAGCGGGAGGAATGAGCAGTTCTTC	CATSPTSGRNEQFF
.	TRBV7-9	.	TRBJ2-1	TGTGCCAGCACTAAGCGGCATGAGCAGTTCTTC	CASTKRHEQFF
few	TRBV6-1	.	TRBJ2-7	TGTGCCAGCGTGTCAGGACATCCCTACGAGCAGTACTTC	CASVSGHPYEQYF
.	TRBV18	.	TRBJ1-1	TGTGCCAGCTCGACAGGCACATATAATGAAGCTTTCTTT	CASSTGTYNEAFF
.	TRBV28	.	TRBJ2-7	TGTGCCAGCAACTCGGGCAGCATAACCTACGAGCAGTACTTC	CASNSGSITYEQYF
few	TRBV20-1	TRBD1	TRBJ2-7	TGCAGTGCTAGAGACCCGGGGACAGGGCCTTACGAGCAGTACTTC	CSARDPGTGPYEQYF
.	TRBV24-1	TRBD2	TRBJ2-2	TGTGCCACCAGTGCCCGGCTAGCGGGACCGAACACCGGGGAGCTGTTTTTT	CATSARLAGPNTGELFF
many	TRBV12-3/TRBV12-4	TRBD2	TRBJ2-3	TGTGCCAGCAGTCCCGAGACTAGCGGGACACGAACAGATACGCAGTATTTT	CASSPETSGTRTDTQYF
few	TRBV28	.	TRBJ1-2	TGTGCCAGCAGTCCCCATTTGGACAGACCTTTAAACTATGGCTACACCTTC	CASSPHLDRPLNYGYTF
few	TRBV28	.	TRBJ1-1	TGTGCCAGCACCCCGGGACAGAACACTGAAGCTTTCTTT	CASTPGQNTEAFF
.	TRBV29-1	.	TRBJ1-1	TGCAGCGTTCATCCTGGAGTTGAAGCTTTCTTT	CSVHPGVEAFF
.	TRBV14	TRBD2	TRBJ2-1	TGTGCCAGCAGCCAAGATACACTAGCGTCCAATGAGCAGTTCTTC	CASSQDTLASNEQFF
few	TRBV11-3	.	TRBJ2-1	TGTGCCAGCAGCGGCGGGCCCTACAATGAGCAGTTCTTC	CASSGGPYNEQFF
.	TRBV3-1	TRBD2	TRBJ2-1	TGTGCCAGCAGCCATAGACTAGCGGCCCCTCGTGGATTACACGATGAGCAGTTCTTC	CASSHRLAAPRGLHDEQFF